The clone carrying this T cell receptor (beta chain) appeared a single time. Its target is not known. The sample belongs to a study of T-cell memory formation after mild COVID-19. cDNA libraries for TCR alpha and TCR beta, carrying sample barcodes and UMIs, came from 5'RACE with constant-segment primers. Each CDR3 protein gets one entry after TCRdb re-called the 5' RACE reads with MiXCR. The table has 560,000 or so distinct CDR3 sequences, 15% to 20% seen once. The study's findings and limits: Among clones peaking at day 37 in the second wave, SARS-CoV-2 specificity remained unconfirmed. In pre-infection memory, a portion of responding clones appeared, which suggested that cross-reactive memory joined.

Sample: PBMCs or a T cell subset sorted from them (not recorded which). The receptor's source is an adult woman who had mild COVID-19 (a few samples of this study predate the infection). Cell type and time point are not known.

CDR3 sequence: CASSLTDALPGGGNEQFF. The CDR3, as DNA: TGCGCCAGCAGCTTGACCGATGCTTTACCCGGGGGAGGCAATGAGCAGTTCTTC. This chain joins TRBV5-1 and TRBJ2-1, with D possibly matching TRBD2 (6 bases). This CDR3 spans 18 amino acids. Germline V CDR1 and CDR2: SGHRS, YFSETQ. V was trimmed by 1 base and J by 6 bases, leaving 23 bases between them. The whole variable domain, remainder taken from reference TRBV5-1 and TRBJ2-1, is KAGVTQTPRYLIKTRGQQVTLSCSPISGHRSVSWYQQTPGQGLQFLFEYFSETQRNKGNFPGRFSGRQFSNSRSEMNVSTLELGDSALYLCASSLTDALPGGGNEQFFGPGTRLTVL.